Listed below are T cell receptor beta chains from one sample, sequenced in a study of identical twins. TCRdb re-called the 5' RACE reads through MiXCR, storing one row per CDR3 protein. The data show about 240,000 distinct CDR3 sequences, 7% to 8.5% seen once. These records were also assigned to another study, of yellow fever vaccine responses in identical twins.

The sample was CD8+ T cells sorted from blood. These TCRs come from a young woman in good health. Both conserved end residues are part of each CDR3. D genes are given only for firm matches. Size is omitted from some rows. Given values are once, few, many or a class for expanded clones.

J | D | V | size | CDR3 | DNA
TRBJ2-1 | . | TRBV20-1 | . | CSAIFAEGSSYEQFF | TGCAGTGCTATTTTCGCGGAGGGGAGTAGCTATGAGCAGTTCTTC
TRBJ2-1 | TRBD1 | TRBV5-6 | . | CASSWPGQGYNEQFF | TGTGCCAGCAGCTGGCCGGGACAGGGCTACAATGAGCAGTTCTTC
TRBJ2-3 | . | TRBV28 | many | CASSLLARSTDTQYF | TGTGCCAGCAGTTTGCTAGCGCGAAGCACAGATACGCAGTATTTT
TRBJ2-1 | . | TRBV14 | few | CASSQDWGDEQFF | TGTGCCAGCAGCCAAGATTGGGGCGATGAGCAGTTCTTC
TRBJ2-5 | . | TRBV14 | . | CASSQEGPVQETQYF | TGTGCCAGCAGCCAAGAAGGACCGGTTCAAGAGACCCAGTACTTC
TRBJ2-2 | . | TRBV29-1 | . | CSVEVTVNTGELFF | TGCAGCGTTGAAGTTACGGTGAACACCGGGGAGCTGTTTTTT
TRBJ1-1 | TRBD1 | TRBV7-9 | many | CASSSDRGPNTEAFF | TGTGCCAGCAGCTCCGACAGGGGCCCGAACACTGAAGCTTTCTTT
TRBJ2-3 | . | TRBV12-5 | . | CAVGDASTDTQYF | TGTGCTGTTGGGGACGCCAGCACAGATACGCAGTATTTT
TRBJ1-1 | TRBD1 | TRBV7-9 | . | CASSSGTGTTEAFF | TGTGCCAGCAGCTCAGGGACAGGGACGACTGAAGCTTTCTTT
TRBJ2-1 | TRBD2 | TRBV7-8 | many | CASSLGAMEGPGGPYEQFF | TGTGCCAGCAGCTTAGGTGCGATGGAGGGGCCGGGGGGGCCATATGAGCAGTTCTTC
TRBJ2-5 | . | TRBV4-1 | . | CASSQDSLKETQYF | TGCGCCAGCAGCCAAGATAGCCTAAAGGAGACCCAGTACTTC
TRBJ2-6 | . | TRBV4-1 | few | CASSPPPLGSGANVLTF | TGCGCCAGCAGCCCCCCCCCATTGGGCTCTGGGGCCAACGTCCTGACTTTC
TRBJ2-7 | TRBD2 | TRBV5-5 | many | CASSSRAGGQPYEQYF | TGTGCCAGCAGTTCAAGAGCGGGAGGCCAACCCTACGAGCAGTACTTC
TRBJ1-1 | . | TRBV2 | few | CASSLTQGMNTEAFF | TGTGCCAGCAGCCTAACCCAGGGGATGAACACTGAAGCTTTCTTT
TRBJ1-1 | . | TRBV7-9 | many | CASSLAQRGAFPEAFF | TGTGCCAGCAGCTTAGCGCAGAGAGGGGCCTTTCCGGAAGCTTTCTTT
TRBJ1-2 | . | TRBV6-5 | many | CASSYSIFYGYTF | TGTGCCAGCAGTTACTCGATTTTTTATGGCTACACCTTC
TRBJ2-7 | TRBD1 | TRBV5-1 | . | CASSWDRSSYEQYF | TGCGCCAGCAGCTGGGACAGGAGCTCCTACGAGCAGTACTTC
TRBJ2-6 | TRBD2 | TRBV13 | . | CASSSFAAGDFSGANVLTF | TGTGCCAGCAGCTCCTTTGCCGCGGGAGATTTCTCTGGGGCCAACGTCCTGACTTTC
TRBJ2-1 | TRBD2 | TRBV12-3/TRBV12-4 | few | CASTIAGGEYNEQFF | TGTGCCAGCACCATAGCGGGAGGGGAGTACAATGAGCAGTTCTTC
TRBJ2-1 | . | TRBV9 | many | CASGGDEQFF | TGTGCCAGCGGCGGCGATGAGCAGTTCTTC
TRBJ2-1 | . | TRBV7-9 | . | CASQGADFWNEQFF | TGTGCCAGCCAAGGGGCAGACTTCTGGAATGAGCAGTTCTTC
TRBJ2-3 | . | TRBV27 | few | CASSFGLTIPPYF | TGTGCCAGCAGTTTTGGTCTGACTATCCCTCCGTATTTT
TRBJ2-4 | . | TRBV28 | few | CASSLGGLAVAKNIQYF | TGTGCCAGCAGTTTAGGGGGGCTAGCGGTAGCCAAAAACATTCAGTACTTC
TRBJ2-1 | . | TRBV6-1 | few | CASRRSDGVSYNEQFF | TGTGCCAGCAGGAGGAGTGACGGGGTCTCCTACAATGAGCAGTTCTTC
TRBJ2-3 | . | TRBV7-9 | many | CASSLVQGTDTQYF | TGTGCCAGCAGCTTAGTTCAGGGGACAGATACGCAGTATTTT
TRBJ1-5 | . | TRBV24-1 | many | CATSGWGADQPQHF | TGTGCCACCAGTGGGTGGGGGGCGGATCAGCCCCAGCATTTT
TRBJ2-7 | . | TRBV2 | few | CASSANTGEVYEQYF | TGTGCCAGCAGCGCAAACACAGGGGAGGTTTACGAGCAGTACTTC
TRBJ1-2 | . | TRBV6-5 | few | CASSNGGFGANYGYTF | TGTGCCAGCAGTAACGGGGGTTTCGGGGCTAACTATGGCTACACCTTC
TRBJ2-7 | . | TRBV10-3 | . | CAISESWGRNDEQYF | TGTGCCATCAGTGAGTCTTGGGGGAGGAATGACGAGCAGTACTTC
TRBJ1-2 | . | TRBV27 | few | CASSVTGEGPWGYGYTF | TGTGCCAGCAGCGTGACGGGGGAGGGGCCGTGGGGCTATGGCTACACCTTC
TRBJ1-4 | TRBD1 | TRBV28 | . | CASSLFGQDGEKLFF | TGTGCCAGCAGTTTATTCGGACAGGATGGTGAAAAACTGTTTTTT
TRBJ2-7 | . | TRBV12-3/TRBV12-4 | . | CASSPTSVGSTIYEQYF | TGTGCCAGCAGTCCTACCTCTGTGGGCAGCACGATTTACGAGCAGTACTTC
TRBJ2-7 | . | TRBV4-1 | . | CASSQGERGSYEQYF | TGCGCCAGCAGCCAAGGAGAGAGGGGTTCCTACGAGCAGTACTTC
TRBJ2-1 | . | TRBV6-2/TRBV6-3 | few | CASSYPSNEQFF | TGTGCCAGCAGTTACCCCTCCAATGAGCAGTTCTTC
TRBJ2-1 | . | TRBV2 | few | CASPGGPKYNEQFF | TGTGCCAGCCCTGGAGGGCCCAAATACAATGAGCAGTTCTTC
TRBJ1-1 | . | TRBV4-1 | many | CASSHGFGERTEAFF | TGCGCCAGCAGCCACGGTTTCGGGGAGCGGACTGAAGCTTTCTTT
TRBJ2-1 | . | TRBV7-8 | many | CASSLDDRSSYNEQFF | TGTGCCAGCAGCTTAGACGACAGGAGCTCCTACAATGAGCAGTTCTTC
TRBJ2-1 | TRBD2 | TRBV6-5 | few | CASIFERREYLKGPNEQFF | TGTGCCAGCATTTTTGAGAGGCGGGAGTATCTTAAAGGCCCTAATGAGCAGTTCTTC
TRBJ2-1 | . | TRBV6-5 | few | CASSYEQGGDEQFF | TGTGCCAGCAGTTACGAACAGGGAGGGGATGAGCAGTTCTTC
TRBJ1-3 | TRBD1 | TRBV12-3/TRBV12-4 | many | CASSSDRERVANTIYF | TGTGCCAGCAGTTCGGACAGGGAACGAGTGGCAAACACCATATATTTT
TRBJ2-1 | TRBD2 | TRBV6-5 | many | CASSYGLAGYNEQFF | TGTGCCAGCAGTTACGGCCTAGCGGGCTACAATGAGCAGTTCTTC
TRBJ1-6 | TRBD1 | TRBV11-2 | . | CASSLGVGQGSYNSPLHF | TGTGCCAGCAGCTTAGGAGTGGGACAGGGCTCCTATAATTCACCCCTCCACTTT
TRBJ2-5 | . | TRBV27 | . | CASSPSQYF | TGTGCCAGCAGTCCATCCCAGTACTTC
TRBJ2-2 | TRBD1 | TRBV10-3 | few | CAIRWDRGRTGELFF | TGTGCCATCAGATGGGACAGGGGACGAACCGGGGAGCTGTTTTTT
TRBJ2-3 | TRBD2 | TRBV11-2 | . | CASSLDAGVPDTQYF | TGTGCCAGCAGCTTAGACGCGGGAGTGCCAGATACGCAGTATTTT
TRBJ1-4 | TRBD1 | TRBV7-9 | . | CASSNRDRERKLFF | TGTGCCAGCAGCAACCGGGACAGGGAGAGGAAACTGTTTTTT
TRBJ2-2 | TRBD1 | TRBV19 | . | CASSIATGVLTGELFF | TGTGCCAGTAGTATAGCTACAGGGGTCCTCACCGGGGAGCTGTTTTTT
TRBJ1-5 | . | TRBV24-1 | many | CATSAASNQPQHF | TGTGCCACCAGTGCGGCTAGCAATCAGCCCCAGCATTTT
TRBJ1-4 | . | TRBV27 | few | CASSFHQPWANEKLFF | TGTGCCAGCAGTTTCCACCAGCCCTGGGCGAATGAAAAACTGTTTTTT
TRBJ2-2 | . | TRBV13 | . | CASSFVPGELFF | TGTGCCAGCAGCTTTGTCCCCGGGGAGCTGTTTTTT
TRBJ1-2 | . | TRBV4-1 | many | CASSQDHFREDYGYTF | TGCGCCAGCAGCCAAGATCATTTCAGGGAAGACTATGGCTACACCTTC
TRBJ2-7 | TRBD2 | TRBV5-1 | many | CASSLALAANEQYF | TGCGCCAGCAGCTTGGCGCTAGCGGCTAACGAGCAGTACTTC
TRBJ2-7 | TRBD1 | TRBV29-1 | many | CSVEVSQGSYEQYF | TGCAGCGTTGAAGTTTCACAGGGGTCTTACGAGCAGTACTTC
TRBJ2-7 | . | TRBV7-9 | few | CASSFSAGGSYEQYF | TGTGCCAGCAGCTTCTCAGCGGGCGGCTCCTACGAGCAGTACTTC
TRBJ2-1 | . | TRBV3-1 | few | CASSQDVGGVSYNEQFF | TGTGCCAGCAGCCAAGATGTCGGTGGCGTTTCCTACAATGAGCAGTTCTTC